The clone carrying this T cell receptor (beta chain) was seen only a few times. Its antigen is unidentified. The sample belongs to a study of a mutant IDH1 vaccine in newly diagnosed glioma. For the study at large: Patients in the study were vaccinated eight times, receiving shots in weeks 1, 3, 5, 7, 11, 15, 19 and 23. Onset of vaccination occurred 4-6 weeks following radiotherapy alone, or with temozolomide cycles. Patients' prior therapy spanned radiotherapy, temozolomide, or both; most underwent both.

The protocol was immunoSEQ multiplex PCR, while the TCRdb copy is restricted to in-frame clones and leaves out a portion. The table includes roughly 30,000 clones, just under 85% detected once. Germline CDR1 MNHNS, CDR2 SASEGT. This CDR3 has 11 amino acids. Trimming removed 6 bases from V and 6 bases from J; junction bases left unmatched: 0. Time point described: week 5, during vaccination. Topical imiquimod was applied with each vaccine dose, which held 300 ug of mutant IDH1 20-mer peptide. The J gene is TRBJ2-3, the V gene TRBV6-1; 7 bases are shared with TRBD1. The TCR originated in a man between 25 and 39 years old with glioma. This material consisted of PBMCs, taken from a glioma patient whose treatment included an IDH1 peptide vaccine. The CDR3 nucleotides are TGTGCCAGCAGAGGGGGCGATACGCAGTATTTT. It encodes CASRGGDTQYF.